This paragraph covers one T cell receptor beta chain sequence. Its antigen is undetermined. CMV status came from CD4+ T cell IFNgamma after overnight CMV lysate stimulation of fresh PBMCs. The data derive from a study of naive and memory T cell subsets. Study observations and caveats: Findings for naive and memory subsets could not be checked against ground truth.

The CDR3 covers 17 residues. From germline, CDR1 is MDHEN and CDR2 SYDVKM. Trimming left V 5 bases short and J 6 bases short, with 26 bases between. An equimolar mix of two oligonucleotides served as the beta constant-region primer for TRBC1 and TRBC2. TCRdb recomputed calls from the UMI-ligation and nested PCR reads with MiXCR, one row per CDR3 protein. This table holds tens of thousands of distinct CDR3 sequences, 7% found once. The receptor comes from a human donor in good health. The chain employs TRBV28 and TRBJ2-7, with D perhaps matching TRBD2 (7 bases). Sequenced material: central memory CD4+ T cells from blood. The CDR3 loop reads CASSAGRVGGQRGEQYF. Here the CDR3 DNA reads TGTGCCAGCAGTGCCGGGCGTGTGGGGGGGCAAAGAGGCGAGCAGTACTTC. Based on the CDR3 plus reference TRBV28 and TRBJ2-7, the full variable domain is DVKVTQSSRYLVKRTGEKVFLECVQDMDHENMFWYRQDPGLGLRLIYFSYDVKMKEKGDIPEGYSVSREKKERFSLILESASTNQTSMYLCASSAGRVGGQRGEQYFGPGTRLTVT.